A selection of T cell receptor beta chains follows, all from one sample in a study of post-analysis software for immune sequencing data. A single record per CDR3 protein comes from TCRdb applying MiXCR to the PCR reads. This table has fewer than 600,000 distinct CDR3 sequences, roughly 45% appearing once. The sample comprised blood. These receptors all stem from a girl aged 5 to 17 with multiple sclerosis. CDR3s include the opening cysteine and the closing phenylalanine or tryptophan. Each record gives: V gene, clone size, J gene, D gene, CDR3 DNA, CDR3 protein. The D gene is left open where the match is weak. Clone size is shown for a subset of rows, as once, few, many or a class of expanded clone.

TRBV2,once,TRBJ2-3,-,TGTGCCAGCAGTGGAGACGGAACTAGCACAGATACGCAGTATTTT,CASSGDGTSTDTQYF
TRBV29-1,-,TRBJ1-2,-,TGCAGCGTCCAGCGGGAGGGCTACACCTTC,CSVQREGYTF
TRBV7-6,-,TRBJ2-5,TRBD1,TGTGCCAGCAGCGCCGACAGGGAGAGGACCCAGTACTTC,CASSADRERTQYF
TRBV28,few,TRBJ1-2,TRBD1,TGTGCCAGCACCGGAGCAGGGGGCTTTGATATCTATGGCTACACCTTC,CASTGAGGFDIYGYTF
TRBV4-2,few,TRBJ1-4,-,TGTGCCAGCAGCCAAGAGGCCAGGGCCTCTAATGAAAAACTGTTTTTT,CASSQEARASNEKLFF
TRBV4-2,few,TRBJ2-7,TRBD1,TGTGCCAGCAGCCAAGACGGGGACAGGGGGATTGACGAGCAGTACTTC,CASSQDGDRGIDEQYF
TRBV6-1,-,TRBJ2-6,TRBD1,TGTGCCAGCAGTGAAGGGTGGTACGTGGGACAGGGTCCCAGCTCTGGGGCCAACGTCCTGACTTTC,CASSEGWYVGQGPSSGANVLTF
TRBV6-1,-,TRBJ2-7,TRBD1,TGTGCCAGCAGTGAAGCCCGGACAGGGGCTACCTACGAGCAGTACTTC,CASSEARTGATYEQYF
TRBV29-1,-,TRBJ1-2,-,TGCAGCGTTCGTGATGATGGCTACACCTTC,CSVRDDGYTF
TRBV27,once,TRBJ1-2,-,TGTGCCAGCACCCCCGGGGGGGGACGGTATGACTACACCTTC,CASTPGGGRYDYTF
TRBV20-1,-,TRBJ2-1,-,TGCAGTGCTTCGTGGGAAGCTGAGCAGTTCTTC,CSASWEAEQFF
TRBV7-8,few,TRBJ1-6,TRBD1,TGTGCCAGCACCCCTTTAAGGGGGCAGAATTCACCCCTCCACTTT,CASTPLRGQNSPLHF
TRBV9,few,TRBJ2-1,-,TGTGCCAGCAGCTCATTAGGGGGAGGGCCCTCTGAGCAGTTCTTC,CASSSLGGGPSEQFF
TRBV27,-,TRBJ1-2,-,TGTGCCAGCAGTCCGCCGGGATGGGACTATGGCTACACCTTC,CASSPPGWDYGYTF
TRBV5-1,-,TRBJ2-1,-,TGCGCCAGCAGCTTACGGGAGAGGGGTGAGCAGTTCTTC,CASSLRERGEQFF
TRBV2,-,TRBJ2-7,TRBD2,TGTGCCAGCAGCAAGGGGACTAGCGGGAGTCCATACGAGCAGTACTTC,CASSKGTSGSPYEQYF
TRBV7-2,once,TRBJ2-5,-,TGTGCCAGCAGCTTGTCTGTTACCCAAGAGACCCAGTACTTC,CASSLSVTQETQYF
TRBV6-6,once,TRBJ2-7,TRBD1,TGTGCCACAGGGGACAGGGGATCCTACGAGCAGTACTTC,CATGDRGSYEQYF
TRBV5-1,-,TRBJ2-7,-,TGCGCCAGCAGCTTGAACAGCCCCGACGAGCAGTACTTC,CASSLNSPDEQYF
TRBV20-1,few,TRBJ2-1,TRBD2,TGCAGTGCTAGTCGCGCGACTAGCGGGAGGGATGAGCAGTTCTTC,CSASRATSGRDEQFF
TRBV7-2,-,TRBJ2-5,-,TGTGCCAGCAGCCTAGCTGCGGAGGCCCAGTACTTC,CASSLAAEAQYF
TRBV7-6,-,TRBJ2-3,TRBD1,TGTGCCAGCAGCTTAGGACAGGGACAGAGCACAGATACGCAGTATTTT,CASSLGQGQSTDTQYF
TRBV7-2,-,TRBJ1-3,-,TGTGCCAGCAGCTTAGGAGAAAACTCTGGAAACACCATATATTTT,CASSLGENSGNTIYF
TRBV5-1,once,TRBJ1-2,TRBD1,TGCGCCAGCAGCATTGACAGGGGGAACTATGGCTACACCTTC,CASSIDRGNYGYTF